This is a list of T cell receptor beta chains from one sample in a study of blood T cell repertoires in COVID-19. This table comes from immunoSEQ multiplex PCR, and its TCRdb copy is limited to in-frame clones, with some not included. The repertoire holds about 130,000 clones, with more than 60% as singletons. Sample: peripheral blood. These receptors came from a woman in her 70s with acute or convalescent COVID-19. Both conserved end residues are part of each CDR3. A D gene is named only where the DNA matches it firmly. Clone size appears in some rows only: once, few, many, or a class for an expanded clone.

d_call: TRBD1
v_call: TRBV7-9
clone_size: .
j_call: TRBJ2-1
cdr3_aa: CASSGTGGGYNEQFF
cdr3_nt: TGTGCCAGCAGCGGGACAGGGGGCGGTTACAATGAGCAGTTCTTC

d_call: .
v_call: TRBV30
clone_size: .
j_call: TRBJ2-1
cdr3_aa: CAWSLRDNEQFF
cdr3_nt: TGTGCCTGGAGTCTACGGGACAATGAGCAGTTCTTC

d_call: .
v_call: TRBV6-5
clone_size: few
j_call: TRBJ2-7
cdr3_aa: CASTREERVYEQYF
cdr3_nt: TGTGCCAGCACTCGCGAGGAGAGGGTCTACGAGCAGTACTTC

d_call: .
v_call: TRBV5-5
clone_size: once
j_call: TRBJ2-2
cdr3_aa: CASSLTRGFAGELFF
cdr3_nt: TGTGCCAGCAGCTTGACCCGGGGGTTCGCCGGGGAGCTGTTTTTT

d_call: TRBD1
v_call: TRBV2
clone_size: .
j_call: TRBJ1-1
cdr3_aa: CASRTGRVNTEAFF
cdr3_nt: TGTGCCAGCAGGACAGGGCGGGTGAACACTGAAGCTTTCTTT

d_call: TRBD2
v_call: TRBV5-1
clone_size: few
j_call: TRBJ2-3
cdr3_aa: CASSLVAGGDTQYF
cdr3_nt: TGCGCCAGCAGCTTGGTAGCGGGAGGGGATACGCAGTATTTT

d_call: TRBD2
v_call: TRBV29-1
clone_size: .
j_call: TRBJ2-1
cdr3_aa: CSVGIAGGYNEQFF
cdr3_nt: TGCAGCGTTGGTATTGCGGGAGGGTACAATGAGCAGTTCTTC

d_call: TRBD1
v_call: TRBV6-5
clone_size: .
j_call: TRBJ2-7
cdr3_aa: CASSRDSPYEQYF
cdr3_nt: TGTGCCAGCAGCCGGGACAGTCCCTACGAGCAGTACTTC

d_call: .
v_call: TRBV15
clone_size: few
j_call: TRBJ2-2
cdr3_aa: CATSRVGGPTGELFF
cdr3_nt: TGTGCCACCAGCAGAGTGGGGGGGCCCACCGGGGAGCTGTTTTTT

d_call: .
v_call: TRBV12-3/TRBV12-4
clone_size: .
j_call: TRBJ1-5
cdr3_aa: CASSLMGPQPQHF
cdr3_nt: TGTGCCAGCAGTTTAATGGGCCCTCAGCCCCAGCATTTT

d_call: .
v_call: TRBV6-5
clone_size: .
j_call: TRBJ1-2
cdr3_aa: CASRRRGANYGYTF
cdr3_nt: TGTGCCAGCAGACGGCGCGGCGCCAACTATGGCTACACCTTC

d_call: TRBD1
v_call: TRBV12-3/TRBV12-4
clone_size: .
j_call: TRBJ2-4
cdr3_aa: CASRGTGKNIQYF
cdr3_nt: TGTGCCAGCAGGGGGACAGGCAAAAACATTCAGTACTTC

d_call: TRBD2
v_call: TRBV2
clone_size: .
j_call: TRBJ2-2
cdr3_aa: CASRELASNTGELFF
cdr3_nt: TGTGCCAGCAGAGAACTAGCGTCGAACACCGGGGAGCTGTTTTTT

d_call: TRBD1
v_call: TRBV10-3
clone_size: .
j_call: TRBJ1-1
cdr3_aa: CAIQGGLGTEAFF
cdr3_nt: TGTGCCATACAGGGGGGACTGGGCACTGAAGCTTTCTTT

d_call: .
v_call: TRBV5-8
clone_size: few
j_call: TRBJ1-5
cdr3_aa: CASSDFGGHQPQHF
cdr3_nt: TGTGCCAGCAGCGACTTTGGGGGCCATCAGCCCCAGCATTTT

d_call: TRBD2
v_call: TRBV4-2
clone_size: .
j_call: TRBJ2-2
cdr3_aa: CASSQASSGATGELFF
cdr3_nt: TGTGCCAGCAGCCAAGCGTCTAGCGGGGCCACCGGGGAGCTGTTTTTT

d_call: TRBD2
v_call: TRBV5-6
clone_size: .
j_call: TRBJ2-7
cdr3_aa: CASSWGEGYEQYF
cdr3_nt: TGTGCCAGCAGCTGGGGGGAGGGCTACGAGCAGTACTTC

d_call: .
v_call: TRBV7-6
clone_size: many
j_call: TRBJ1-1
cdr3_aa: CASSPGGVNTEAFF
cdr3_nt: TGTGCCAGCAGTCCAGGCGGGGTGAACACTGAAGCTTTCTTT

d_call: .
v_call: TRBV5-6
clone_size: .
j_call: TRBJ2-3
cdr3_aa: CASSLRRGGGQRTDTQYF
cdr3_nt: TGTGCCAGCAGCTTGAGGAGAGGGGGGGGCCAAAGGACAGATACGCAGTATTTT

d_call: TRBD2
v_call: TRBV19
clone_size: .
j_call: TRBJ2-5
cdr3_aa: CASSIRAGTSGARETQYF
cdr3_nt: TGTGCCAGTAGTATCCGGGCCGGGACTAGCGGGGCTCGGGAGACCCAGTACTTC

d_call: TRBD2
v_call: TRBV2
clone_size: .
j_call: TRBJ2-1
cdr3_aa: CASSDASGSFNEQFF
cdr3_nt: TGTGCCAGCAGTGACGCTAGCGGGAGTTTCAATGAGCAGTTCTTC

d_call: .
v_call: TRBV4-3
clone_size: .
j_call: TRBJ2-1
cdr3_aa: CASSQEGAGLGEQFF
cdr3_nt: TGCGCCAGCAGCCAAGAAGGCGCAGGGCTGGGTGAGCAGTTCTTC

d_call: .
v_call: TRBV29-1
clone_size: .
j_call: TRBJ1-3
cdr3_aa: CSVVISGNTIYF
cdr3_nt: TGCAGCGTTGTCATCTCTGGAAACACCATATATTTT

d_call: .
v_call: TRBV6-1
clone_size: .
j_call: TRBJ1-4
cdr3_aa: CASSEALDSPATNEKLFF
cdr3_nt: TGTGCCAGCAGTGAAGCGTTAGACAGCCCAGCAACTAATGAAAAACTGTTTTTT

d_call: TRBD1
v_call: TRBV5-1
clone_size: .
j_call: TRBJ2-2
cdr3_aa: CASSPRVNRGRFIGELFF
cdr3_nt: TGCGCCAGCAGCCCACGAGTGAACAGGGGGCGGTTTATAGGGGAGCTGTTTTTT

d_call: .
v_call: TRBV5-1
clone_size: few
j_call: TRBJ2-5
cdr3_aa: CASSFRGGEETQYF
cdr3_nt: TGCGCCAGCAGCTTCCGGGGTGGGGAAGAGACCCAGTACTTC

d_call: TRBD2
v_call: TRBV5-1
clone_size: .
j_call: TRBJ2-2
cdr3_aa: CASSLGGLATPSNTGELFF
cdr3_nt: TGCGCCAGCAGCTTGGGGGGACTAGCAACACCTTCGAACACCGGGGAGCTGTTTTTT

d_call: TRBD1
v_call: TRBV5-6
clone_size: .
j_call: TRBJ1-1
cdr3_aa: CASSPRQGLRAFF
cdr3_nt: TGTGCCAGCAGCCCGCGACAGGGTTTGAGGGCTTTCTTT

d_call: TRBD2
v_call: TRBV11-3
clone_size: .
j_call: TRBJ2-1
cdr3_aa: CASSFGTSGGAGEQFF
cdr3_nt: TGTGCCAGCAGCTTCGGGACTAGCGGGGGGGCAGGGGAGCAGTTCTTC